Below, 6 T cell receptor beta chains from the same sample are listed, as sequenced in a study of T cell repertoires in cytomegalovirus infection. These receptors are not linked to any known antigen. TCRdb recomputed calls from the reads with MiXCR, one row per CDR3 protein. The sample includes fewer than 950,000 distinct CDR3 sequences, 30% to 35% of them seen just once. Sample: cultured CD8+ T cells from PBMCs, taken from culture after CMV antigen stimulation. All receptors come from a human donor in good health (CMV status not recorded). Some clones in this sample may be carry-over from other donors' samples.

About this clonotype itself: As the CDR3 is not closed by the conserved phenylalanine or tryptophan, this likely results from a read error. The V and J genes are TRBV27 and TRBJ1-5; the D is unclear. The CDR3 sequence is 14 residues long. V lost 2 bases and J 2 bases, leaving 7 bases between the germline ends. Germline V gene sequence: CDR1 MNHEY, CDR2 SMNVEV (reference sequence). The CDR3 loop reads CASSLSGGNQPQHL. Here the CDR3 DNA reads TGTGCCAGCAGTTTAAGTGGGGGCAATCAGCCCCAGCATTTG.

The chain is built from TRBV5-6 and TRBJ2-3; 9 bases agree with TRBD2. V lost 0 bases and J lost 2; bases outside the gene matches: 7. In germline, CDR1 is SGHDT, CDR2 YYEEEE. The CDR3 is made up of 17 amino acids. CDR3 residues: CASSLEYLAGLTDTQYF. CDR3 nucleotide sequence: TGTGCCAGCAGCTTGGAATACCTAGCGGGGCTCACAGATACGCAGTATTTT. The full variable domain, in which reference TRBV5-6 and TRBJ2-3 provide the parts outside the CDR3, is DAGVTQSPTHLIKTRGQQVTLRCSPKSGHDTVSWYQQALGQGPQFIFQYYEEEERQRGNFPDRFSGHQFPNYSSELNVNALLLGDSALYLCASSLEYLAGLTDTQYFGPGTRLTVL.

This rearrangement joins TRBV20-1 to TRBJ1-5; D possibly corresponds to TRBD1 (5 bases). The CDR3 length is 15 residues. Per germline, CDR1 DFQATT and CDR2 SNEGSKA (reference sequence). Trimming shortened V by 3 bases and J by 0 bases, and 12 bases separated the two germline ends. The CDR3 here is CSARGGGYSNQPQHF. In DNA form, the CDR3 reads TGCAGTGCTAGGGGGGGGGGGTATAGCAATCAGCCCCAGCATTTT.

V and J are TRBV20-1 and TRBJ1-1, with D unclear. Trimming shortened V by 0 bases and J by 0 bases, and 14 bases separated the two germline ends. CDR1 is DFQATT, CDR2 SNEGSKA, per germline (reference sequence). The CDR3 has 16 residues. The DNA of the CDR3 is TGCAGTGCTAGAGATAAACGGGGTGGAATGAACACTGAAGCTTTCTTT. It codes for CSARDKRGGMNTEAFF.

This clonotype occurred a few times. The chain couples TRBV7-9 to TRBJ2-2; the match to TRBD1 covers 7 bases. After removal of 6 bases from V and 3 bases from J, the junction contained 7 bases not matched to a gene. Germline V gene data show CDR1 as SEHNR and CDR2 as FQNEAQ (reference sequence). The CDR3 runs 15 residues. CDR3: CASSSQGTDTGELFF. CDR3 DNA: TGTGCCAGCAGTTCACAGGGGACGGACACCGGGGAGCTGTTTTTT.

This clonotype showed up just a few times. The chain has TRBV28 and TRBJ2-7; the match to TRBD2 covers 8 bases. Germline V CDR1 and CDR2: MDHEN, SYDVKM. After removal of 2 bases from V and 3 bases from J, the junction contained 9 bases not matched to a gene. The CDR3 length is 16 residues. The CDR3 coding sequence is TGTGCCAGCAGTTTACGGGGGGGCATATCTGTCTACGAGCAGTACGTC. Translation: CASSLRGGISVYEQYV.